The clone carrying this TCR beta chain was picked up a small number of times. Its antigen is currently unknown. The sample's time point: pre-sensitization, week 0. Treatment: therapeutic diphenylcyclopropenone sensitization with weekly scalp DPC. Germline V CDR1 and CDR2: MNHEY, SMNVEV (reference sequence). The CDR3 is 15 amino acids. With V trimmed by 7 bases and J by 4 bases, 9 bases remained unmatched. MiXCR, run by TCRdb on the RACE reads, gives a single entry per CDR3 protein. The sample lists about 180,000 distinct CDR3 sequences; around 30% were seen once. The sample belongs to a study of human T cells and chemical hapten exposure. As for the study in general: Each week of the roughly 24-week study, patients had diphenylcyclopropenone applied to the scalp. Patch tests put 0.01% DPC on the upper back, read at 6 days.

Study results and caveats: Following DPC sensitization, TCRs present above 1 in 1000 frequency showed no change.

The sequence came from a woman aged 25 to 45 with alopecia areata. Some clones in this sample may be carry-over from other donors' samples. The chain combines TRBV27 with TRBJ2-5, with TRBD2 matching over 10 bases. This specimen consisted of whole blood, obtained in connection with sensitization to the hapten diphenylcyclopropenone (DPC). The chain's CDR3 is CASTLSGGFLETQYF. As DNA, the CDR3 is TGTGCCAGCACCCTTAGCGGGGGGTTCCTAGAGACCCAGTACTTC.